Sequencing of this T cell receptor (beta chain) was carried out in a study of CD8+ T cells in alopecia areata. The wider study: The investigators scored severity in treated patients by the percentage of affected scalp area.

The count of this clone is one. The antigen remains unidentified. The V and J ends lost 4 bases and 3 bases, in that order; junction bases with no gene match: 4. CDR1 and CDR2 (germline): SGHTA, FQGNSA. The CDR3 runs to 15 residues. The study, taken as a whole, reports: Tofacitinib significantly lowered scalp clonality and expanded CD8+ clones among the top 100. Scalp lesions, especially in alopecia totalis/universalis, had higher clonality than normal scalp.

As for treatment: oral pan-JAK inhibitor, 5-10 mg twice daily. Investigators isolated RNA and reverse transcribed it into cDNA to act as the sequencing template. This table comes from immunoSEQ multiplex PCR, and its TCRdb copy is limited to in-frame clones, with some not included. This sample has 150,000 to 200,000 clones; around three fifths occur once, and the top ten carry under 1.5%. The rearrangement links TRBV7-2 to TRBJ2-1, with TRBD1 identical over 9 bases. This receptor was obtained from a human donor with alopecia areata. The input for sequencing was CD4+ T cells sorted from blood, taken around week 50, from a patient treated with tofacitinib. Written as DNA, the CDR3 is TGTGCCAGCAGCTCCCCGGGACAGGGCTACAATGAGCAGTTCTTC. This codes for CASSSPGQGYNEQFF.